This T cell receptor (beta chain) was identified in a study of identical twins. Using its own MiXCR run on the 5' RACE reads, TCRdb lists one record per CDR3 protein. The repertoire has about 240,000 distinct CDR3 sequences, about an eighth of them found once; the top ten carry 3.5% to 5%. These data were likewise used in another study, on yellow fever vaccine responses in identical twins.

The sequence was obtained from a woman aged 18-29 years in good health. Sequenced material: memory (CD45RO+) T cells sorted from blood.

The CDR3 region is CASSHGDRYNEQFF. The CDR3 nucleotides read TGCGCCAGCAGCCACGGTGACCGCTACAATGAGCAGTTCTTC. The rearrangement joins TRBV4-3 to TRBJ2-1; D is unclear. Germline V gene lookup returns CDR1 LGHNA and CDR2 YSLEER. The CDR3 has 14 residues. V was shortened by 3 bases and J by 3 bases, with 9 bases between the two germline ends.